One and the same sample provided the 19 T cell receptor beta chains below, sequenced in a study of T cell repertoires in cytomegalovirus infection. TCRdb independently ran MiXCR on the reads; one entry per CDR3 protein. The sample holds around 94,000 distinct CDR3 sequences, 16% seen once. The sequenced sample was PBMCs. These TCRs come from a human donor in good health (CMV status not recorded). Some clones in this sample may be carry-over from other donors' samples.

The CDR3 is CATSRDFLRAGETQYF. The CDR3 bases are TGTGCCACCAGCAGAGATTTCTTGCGGGCCGGGGAGACCCAGTACTTC. The chain carries TRBV15 and TRBJ2-5; D is possibly TRBD2 (5 bases). V was cut by 0 bases and J by 5 bases, with 16 bases left in between. The CDR3 covers 16 residues. CDR1 and CDR2 from the germline V gene are LNHNV and YYDKDF (reference sequence).

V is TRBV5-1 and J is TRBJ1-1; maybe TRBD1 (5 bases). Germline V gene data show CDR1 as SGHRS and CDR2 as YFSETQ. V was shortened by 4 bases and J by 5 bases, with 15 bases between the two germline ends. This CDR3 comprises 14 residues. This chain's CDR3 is CASSRDSLETEAFF. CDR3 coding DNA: TGCGCCAGCAGCCGTGACAGCCTGGAGACTGAAGCTTTCTTT.

CDR3 bases: TGCGCCAGCAGCTTAGGAAGTCTCGGGGACACTGAAGCTTTCTTT. Its protein product is CASSLGSLGDTEAFF. The chain is built from TRBV5-1 and TRBJ1-1; D is ambiguous. CDR1 is SGHRS, CDR2 YFSETQ, per germline. Trimming took 2 bases from V and 3 from J, leaving 14 bases between them. This CDR3 contains 15 residues.

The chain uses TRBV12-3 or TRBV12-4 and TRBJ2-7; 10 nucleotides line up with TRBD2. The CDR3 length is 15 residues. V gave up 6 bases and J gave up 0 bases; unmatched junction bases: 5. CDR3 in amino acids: CASSSSGGGSYEQYF. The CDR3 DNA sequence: TGTGCCAGCAGCTCGAGCGGGGGGGGCTCCTACGAGCAGTACTTC.

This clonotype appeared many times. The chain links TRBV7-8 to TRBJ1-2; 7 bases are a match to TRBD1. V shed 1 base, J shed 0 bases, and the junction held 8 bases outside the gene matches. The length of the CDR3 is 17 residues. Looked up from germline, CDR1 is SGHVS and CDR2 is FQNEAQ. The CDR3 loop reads CASSLVIGQAPNYGYTF. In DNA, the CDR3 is TGTGCCAGCAGCTTAGTGATCGGACAGGCTCCTAACTATGGCTACACCTTC.

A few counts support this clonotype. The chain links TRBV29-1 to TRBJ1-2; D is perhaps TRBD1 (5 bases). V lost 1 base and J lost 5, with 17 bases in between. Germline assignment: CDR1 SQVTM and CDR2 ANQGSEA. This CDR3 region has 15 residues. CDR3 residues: CSVEGGGEGVYGYTF. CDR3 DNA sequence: TGCAGCGTTGAAGGAGGCGGGGAAGGGGTGTATGGCTACACCTTC.

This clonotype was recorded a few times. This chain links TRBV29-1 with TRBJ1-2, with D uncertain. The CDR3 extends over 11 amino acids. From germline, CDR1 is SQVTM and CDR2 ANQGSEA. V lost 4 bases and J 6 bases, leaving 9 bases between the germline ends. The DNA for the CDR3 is TGCAGCGTTGTGACACCACATGGCTACACCTTC. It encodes CSVVTPHGYTF.

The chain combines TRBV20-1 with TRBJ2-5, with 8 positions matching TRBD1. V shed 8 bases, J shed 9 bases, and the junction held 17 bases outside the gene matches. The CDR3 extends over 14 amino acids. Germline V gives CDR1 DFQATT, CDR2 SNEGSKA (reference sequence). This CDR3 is CSSASGQGGEAQYF. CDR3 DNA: TGCAGTTCCGCTTCTGGACAGGGCGGTGAGGCCCAGTACTTC.

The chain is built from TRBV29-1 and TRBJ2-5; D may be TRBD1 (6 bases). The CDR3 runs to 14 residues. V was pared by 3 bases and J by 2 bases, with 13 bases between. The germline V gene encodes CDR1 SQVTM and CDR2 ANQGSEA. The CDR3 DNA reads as TGCAGCGTTGAGAAATTCGGACAGCAAGAGACCCAGTACTTC. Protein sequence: CSVEKFGQQETQYF.

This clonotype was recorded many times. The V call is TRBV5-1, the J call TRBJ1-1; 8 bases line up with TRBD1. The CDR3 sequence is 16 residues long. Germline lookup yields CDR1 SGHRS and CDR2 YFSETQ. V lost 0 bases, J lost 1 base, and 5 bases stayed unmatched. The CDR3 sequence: CASSLAAGGTNTEAFF. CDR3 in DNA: TGCGCCAGCAGCTTGGCCGCAGGGGGCACGAACACTGAAGCTTTCTTT.

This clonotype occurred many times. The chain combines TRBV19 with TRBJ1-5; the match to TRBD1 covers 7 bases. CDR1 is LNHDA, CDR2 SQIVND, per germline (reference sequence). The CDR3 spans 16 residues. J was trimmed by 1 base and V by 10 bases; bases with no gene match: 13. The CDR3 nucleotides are TGTGCCACAGACTTACTCGGGGACAGAAGCAATCAGCCCCAGCATTTT. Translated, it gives CATDLLGDRSNQPQHF.

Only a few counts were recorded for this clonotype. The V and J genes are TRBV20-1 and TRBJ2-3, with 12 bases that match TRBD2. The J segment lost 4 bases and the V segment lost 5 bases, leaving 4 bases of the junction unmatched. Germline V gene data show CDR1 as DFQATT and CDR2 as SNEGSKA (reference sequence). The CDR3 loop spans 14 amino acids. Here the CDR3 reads CSAGRTSGADTQYF. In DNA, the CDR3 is TGCAGTGCTGGGAGGACTAGCGGGGCAGATACGCAGTATTTT.

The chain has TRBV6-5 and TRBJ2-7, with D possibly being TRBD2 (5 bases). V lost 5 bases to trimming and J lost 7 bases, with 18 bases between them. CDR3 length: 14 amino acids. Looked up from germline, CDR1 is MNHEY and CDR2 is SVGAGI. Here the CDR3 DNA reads TGTGCCAGCAGTCCACCGTTCCGGGGTGGAGAGCAGTACTTC. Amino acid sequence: CASSPPFRGGEQYF.

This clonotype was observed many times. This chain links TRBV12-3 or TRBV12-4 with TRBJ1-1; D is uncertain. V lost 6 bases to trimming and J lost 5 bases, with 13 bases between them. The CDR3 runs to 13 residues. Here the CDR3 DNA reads TGTGCCAGCAGCACGACCCTTTCGACTGAAGCTTTCTTT. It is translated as CASSTTLSTEAFF.

The CDR3 loop reads CASSLLRTAGANVLTF. In DNA, the CDR3 is TGTGCCAGCAGTCTCTTACGGACAGCTGGGGCCAACGTCCTGACTTTC. V and J are TRBV12-3 or TRBV12-4 and TRBJ2-6; D is possibly TRBD1 (6 bases). Trimming cost V 5 bases and J 2 bases, with 13 bases left between them. The length of the CDR3 is 16 residues.

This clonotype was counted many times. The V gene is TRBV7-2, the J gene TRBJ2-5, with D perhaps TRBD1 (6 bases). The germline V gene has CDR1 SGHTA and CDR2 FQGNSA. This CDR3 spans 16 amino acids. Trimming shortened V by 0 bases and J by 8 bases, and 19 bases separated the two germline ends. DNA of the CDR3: TGTGCCAGCAGCTTAGCGCAAGTGAGGGGGTCCAGAACCCAGTACTTC. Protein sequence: CASSLAQVRGSRTQYF.

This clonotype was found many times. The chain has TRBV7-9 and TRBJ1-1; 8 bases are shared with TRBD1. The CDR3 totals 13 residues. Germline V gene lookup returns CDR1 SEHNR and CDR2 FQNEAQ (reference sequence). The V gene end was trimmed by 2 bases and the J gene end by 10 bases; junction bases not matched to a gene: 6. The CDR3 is CASSLTGGFGAFF. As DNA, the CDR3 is TGTGCCAGCAGCTTAACAGGGGGGTTTGGAGCTTTCTTT.

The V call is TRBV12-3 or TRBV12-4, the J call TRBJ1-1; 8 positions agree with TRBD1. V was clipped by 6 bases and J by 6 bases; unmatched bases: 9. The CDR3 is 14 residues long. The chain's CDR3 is CASSLLTGGAEAFF. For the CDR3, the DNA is TGTGCCAGCAGCCTATTAACAGGGGGGGCTGAAGCTTTCTTT.

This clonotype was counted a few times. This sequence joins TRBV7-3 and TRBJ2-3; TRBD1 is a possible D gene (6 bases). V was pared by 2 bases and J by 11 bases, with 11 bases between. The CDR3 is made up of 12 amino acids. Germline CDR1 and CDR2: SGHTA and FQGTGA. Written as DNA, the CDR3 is TGTGCCAGCAGCTTAGGACAGTCCAGGCAGTATTTT. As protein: CASSLGQSRQYF. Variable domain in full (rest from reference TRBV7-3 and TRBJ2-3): GAGVSQTPSNKVTEKGKYVELRCDPISGHTALYWYRQSLGQGPEFLIYFQGTGAADDSGLPNDRFFAVRPEGSVSTLKIQRTERGDSAVYLCASSLGQSRQYFGPGTRLTVL.